What follows are 31 T cell receptor beta chains derived from one specimen sequenced in a study of blood T cell repertoires in COVID-19. Using immunoSEQ multiplex PCR, the repertoire was profiled, and TCRdb retains in-frame clones only, with some absent. This repertoire shows roughly 240,000 clones, roughly 88% found once; its top ten account for approximately 2.1%. Material: PBMCs or T cells enriched from blood (not recorded which). Receptor source: a woman between 50 and 59 years old who had recovered from COVID-19.

This clone was counted a few times. The chain has TRBV11-3 and TRBJ2-3; D might be TRBD2 (7 bases). This CDR3 contains 15 residues. Germline CDR1 reads SGHNT; CDR2 reads YENEEA. V lost 5 bases and J lost 5, with 17 bases in between. This CDR3 is CASSHWGGAEDTQYF. The DNA of the CDR3 is TGTGCCAGCAGCCATTGGGGGGGGGCCGAAGATACGCAGTATTTT.

The V call is TRBV4-1, the J call TRBJ2-3; no clear D. CDR3 length equals 14 residues. V gave up 3 bases and J gave up 0 bases, with 7 bases separating them. Germline loops: CDR1 MGHRA, CDR2 YSYEKL. The CDR3, as DNA: TGCGCCAGCAGCCAGTTGACAAGCACAGATACGCAGTATTTT. Its protein product is CASSQLTSTDTQYF.

J is TRBJ1-3 and V is TRBV3-1 (or the pseudogene TRBV3-2); a weak D match, TRBD1 (6 bases). There are 17 residues in the CDR3. The germline gives CDR1 LGHDT, CDR2 YNNKEL (reference sequence). Between the trimmed V and J ends, which lost 3 bases and 0 bases, there was a span of 15 bases. The CDR3 sequence: CASSHPGHGVSGNTIYF. For the CDR3, the DNA is TGTGCCAGCAGCCACCCGGGACACGGGGTCTCTGGAAACACCATATATTTT.

V gene TRBV3-1 (or the pseudogene TRBV3-2) combines with J gene TRBJ2-2, with 8 positions matching TRBD1. V gave up 5 bases and J gave up 1 base; unmatched junction bases: 3. This CDR3 contains 15 residues. Germline lookup yields CDR1 LGHDT and CDR2 YNNKEL (reference sequence). The CDR3 is CASSDGQGNTGELFF. In DNA form, the CDR3 reads TGTGCCAGCAGCGACGGACAGGGGAACACCGGGGAGCTGTTTTTT.

This clone was seen a handful of times. V usage is TRBV28 and J usage is TRBJ2-4, with D perhaps TRBD2 (7 bases). CDR3 length: 14 amino acids. The V end lost 5 bases, the J end lost 5 bases, and 13 bases lay between the germline ends. Germline CDR1 reads MDHEN; CDR2 reads SYDVKM. The CDR3 sequence is CASSKGGEENIQYF. CDR3 nucleotide sequence: TGTGCCAGCAGTAAGGGGGGGGAGGAAAACATTCAGTACTTC.

This clone was recorded only once. This chain joins TRBV29-1 and TRBJ2-5, with D perhaps matching TRBD2 (5 bases). This CDR3 spans 12 amino acids. Germline V CDR1 and CDR2: SQVTM, ANQGSEA. V lost 5 bases to trimming and J lost 4 bases, with 11 bases between them. In DNA form, the CDR3 reads TGCAGCGTTTCCGGAGGACGAGAGACCCAGTACTTC. Translating it yields CSVSGGRETQYF.

The rearrangement uses TRBV9 and TRBJ2-5; TRBD1 matches at 11 bases. The CDR3 sequence is 17 residues long. The junction had 6 bases not matched to a gene; V was cut back by 0 bases and J by 2 bases. Germline V gene lookup returns CDR1 SGDLS and CDR2 YYNGEE. The DNA for the CDR3 is TGTGCCAGCAGCGTAGGCAGGGACAGGGGGGGGCAAGAGACCCAGTACTTC. Protein sequence: CASSVGRDRGGQETQYF.

This rearrangement joins TRBV7-6 to TRBJ1-5, with D hard to call. The germline V gene has CDR1 SGHVS and CDR2 FNYEAQ. V lost 1 base, J lost 7 bases, and 8 bases lay in between. The CDR3 extends over 13 amino acids. The CDR3 coding sequence is TGTGCCAGCAGCTTAGGCGGGAGCCAGCCCCAGCATTTT. This codes for CASSLGGSQPQHF.

This rearrangement joins TRBV5-4 to TRBJ2-5, with TRBD1 identical over 9 bases. The CDR3 runs 14 residues. V lost 6 bases to trimming and J lost 5 bases; unmatched junction nucleotides: 8. The germline V gene has CDR1 SGHNT and CDR2 YYREEE (reference sequence). The CDR3 loop reads CASNLQGAWETQYF. As DNA, the CDR3 is TGTGCCAGCAATTTACAGGGGGCTTGGGAGACCCAGTACTTC.

The CDR3 DNA sequence: TGTGCCAGCAGCCAAGCAAGACAGGGAGGCGGCTACACCTTC. Its translation is CASSQARQGGGYTF. This chain links TRBV14 with TRBJ1-2, with 7 bases matching TRBD1. J was trimmed by 8 bases and V by 1 base; bases with no gene match: 7. The germline V gene has CDR1 SGHDN and CDR2 FVKESK. The CDR3 has 14 residues.

V and J are TRBV7-6 and TRBJ2-2; 7 nucleotides match TRBD1. The germline V gene has CDR1 SGHVS and CDR2 FNYEAQ. This CDR3 has 15 residues. With V trimmed by 2 bases and J by 7 bases, 7 bases remained unmatched. The CDR3: CASSLLQGKIGELFF. The CDR3 DNA sequence: TGTGCCAGCAGCTTATTACAGGGGAAGATCGGGGAGCTGTTTTTT.

This chain links TRBV7-3 with TRBJ2-5, with 11 bases fitting TRBD2. The germline gives CDR1 SGHTA, CDR2 FQGTGA. The CDR3 is 17 amino acids. V was pared by 2 bases and J by 1 base, with 6 bases of the junction left unmatched. CDR3 sequence: CASSLVGTSGSQETQYF. The DNA of the CDR3 is TGTGCCAGCAGCTTAGTTGGGACTAGCGGCTCCCAAGAGACCCAGTACTTC.

The DNA of the CDR3 is TGTGCCAGCAGCTTGCGGGGGCCTACGGTGCAGTTCTTC. It specifies CASSLRGPTVQFF. The V gene is TRBV7-2, the J gene TRBJ2-1; D possibly corresponds to TRBD2 (7 bases). V was shortened by 3 bases and J by 12 bases, with 15 bases between the two germline ends. The germline CDR1 and CDR2 sequences are SGHTA and FQGNSA. The length of the CDR3 is 13 residues.

The chain carries TRBV6-5 and TRBJ2-7; D is perhaps TRBD2 (6 bases). The germline V gene encodes CDR1 MNHEY and CDR2 SVGAGI. V dropped 4 bases and J dropped 4 bases, with 17 bases sitting between them. This CDR3 region has 15 residues. The chain's CDR3 is CASSSLWGDSYEQYF. In DNA, the CDR3 is TGTGCCAGCAGTTCCCTCTGGGGGGACTCTTACGAGCAGTACTTC.

The sample holds one count of this clone. The gene calls are TRBV5-1 and TRBJ2-2, with D maybe TRBD1 (6 bases). The CDR3 runs to 15 residues. The germline V and J ends were trimmed by 1 base and 5 bases, with 12 bases remaining between them. CDR1 is SGHRS and CDR2 is YFSETQ in the germline V gene. DNA for the CDR3: TGCGCCAGCAGCTTGACAGGGACGGTAACCGGGGAGCTGTTTTTT. Translated: CASSLTGTVTGELFF. Full variable domain (missing parts from reference TRBV5-1 and TRBJ2-2): KAGVTQTPRYLIKTRGQQVTLSCSPISGHRSVSWYQQTPGQGLQFLFEYFSETQRNKGNFPGRFSGRQFSNSRSEMNVSTLELGDSALYLCASSLTGTVTGELFFGEGSRLTVL.

This chain uses TRBV6-5 with TRBJ1-2; TRBD1 is a possible D gene (6 bases). V dropped 5 bases and J dropped 0 bases, with 13 bases sitting between them. Germline V gene data show CDR1 as MNHEY and CDR2 as SVGAGI. The CDR3 covers 15 residues. Here the CDR3 reads CASSQQGRANYGYTF. In DNA form, the CDR3 reads TGTGCCAGCAGTCAACAGGGAAGAGCTAACTATGGCTACACCTTC.

The chain is built from TRBV5-4 and TRBJ1-1; D remains unclear. Germline lookup yields CDR1 SGHNT and CDR2 YYREEE (reference sequence). Trimming shortened V by 4 bases and J by 1 base, and 8 bases separated the two germline ends. The CDR3 is made up of 13 amino acids. The CDR3 sequence is CASSVDTNTEAFF. The CDR3 DNA sequence: TGTGCCAGCAGCGTCGACACGAACACTGAAGCTTTCTTT. Full variable domain (outside the CDR3, taken from reference TRBV5-4 and TRBJ1-1): ETGVTQSPTHLIKTRGQQVTLRCSSQSGHNTVSWYQQALGQGPQFIFQYYREEENGRGNFPPRFSGLQFPNYSSELNVNALELDDSALYLCASSVDTNTEAFFGQGTRLTVV.

J is TRBJ2-7 and V is TRBV7-2; D not resolved. V dropped 5 bases and J dropped 0 bases, with 17 bases sitting between them. Germline V lookup: CDR1 SGHTA, CDR2 FQGNSA. The CDR3 spans 16 residues. The CDR3 coding sequence is TGTGCCAGCAGCAAAGCCGCCGCCCCCGGCTCCTACGAGCAGTACTTC. This encodes CASSKAAAPGSYEQYF.

This clone has only one observation. The rearrangement joins TRBV7-9 to TRBJ2-2, with 8 positions matching TRBD1. The CDR3 totals 15 residues. V was pared by 5 bases and J by 5 bases, with 7 bases of the junction left unmatched. Germline V gives CDR1 SEHNR, CDR2 FQNEAQ (reference sequence). CDR3 bases: TGTGCCAGCAGCCTCACGGGACAGGTAACCGGGGAGCTGTTTTTT. Translated: CASSLTGQVTGELFF.

The chain recombines TRBV5-1 with TRBJ1-1; D uncertain. CDR1 and CDR2 (germline): SGHRS, YFSETQ. The CDR3 consists of 15 residues. Trimming removed 4 bases from V and 5 bases from J, with 18 bases in between. CDR3 sequence: CASSPGGQARTEAFF. The CDR3 bases are TGCGCCAGCAGCCCCGGAGGGCAGGCTCGGACTGAAGCTTTCTTT.

The chain is built from TRBV27 and TRBJ1-4, with D hard to call. This CDR3 region has 13 residues. V was cut by 6 bases and J by 7 bases, with 12 bases left in between. The V gene's germline CDR1 is MNHEY and CDR2 SMNVEV (reference sequence). The CDR3 loop reads CASRLRGTEKLFF. The DNA for the CDR3 is TGTGCCAGCAGGCTAAGAGGCACTGAAAAACTGTTTTTT. Full variable domain (rest looked up from reference TRBV27 and TRBJ1-4): EAQVTQNPRYLITVTGKKLTVTCSQNMNHEYMSWYRQDPGLGLRQIYYSMNVEVTDKGDVPEGYKVSRKEKRNFPLILESPSPNQTSLYFCASRLRGTEKLFFGSGTQLSVL.

The rearrangement uses TRBV7-9 and TRBJ2-3; D possibly corresponds to TRBD2 (5 bases). The V and J ends lost 3 bases and 2 bases respectively, with 15 bases between them. Germline V lookup: CDR1 SEHNR, CDR2 FQNEAQ (reference sequence). This CDR3 contains 16 residues. The CDR3 nucleotides are TGTGCCAGCAGCTTGGGAGCTAGAGGACCCACAGATACGCAGTATTTT. It specifies CASSLGARGPTDTQYF.

The genes are TRBV28 and TRBJ1-2, with 7 bases aligning to TRBD1. This CDR3 is 13 amino acids long. Per germline, CDR1 MDHEN and CDR2 SYDVKM. After removal of 5 bases from V and 6 bases from J, the junction contained 6 bases not matched to a gene. CDR3 nucleotides: TGTGCCAGCAGTACGACAGGGTCCAATGGCTACACCTTC. Amino acids: CASSTTGSNGYTF.

This clone showed up just once. The chain uses TRBV29-1 and TRBJ1-6; 10 nucleotides align to TRBD1. The V segment lost 6 bases and the J segment 7 bases; nucleotides outside the gene matches: 3. This CDR3 region has 13 residues. Per the germline V gene, CDR1 is SQVTM and CDR2 is ANQGSEA. CDR3 coding DNA: TGCAGCGTCCGACAGGGGGCGAATTCACCCCTCCACTTT. Its protein product is CSVRQGANSPLHF.

This clone has just one count. The chain links TRBV7-9 to TRBJ2-3; 8 nucleotides match TRBD1. Germline V CDR1 and CDR2: SEHNR, FQNEAQ (reference sequence). The CDR3 runs 15 residues. After removal of 1 base from V and 6 bases from J, the junction contained 6 bases not matched to a gene. Written as DNA, the CDR3 is TGTGCCAGCAGCTTAGGGGCAGGGGGCCTTGATACGCAGTATTTT. As protein: CASSLGAGGLDTQYF.

The chain couples TRBV11-2 to TRBJ2-5, with 12 bases matching TRBD2. The CDR3 loop spans 15 amino acids. Per germline, CDR1 SGHAT and CDR2 FQNNGV. J lost 2 bases, V lost 10 bases, and 8 bases had no gene match. The DNA of the CDR3 is TGTGCCACGTTGACTAGCGGGAGCAAACAAGAGACCCAGTACTTC. The encoded protein is CATLTSGSKQETQYF.

This chain uses TRBV24-1 with TRBJ2-3; no firm D call. V gave up 3 bases and J gave up 6 bases, with 6 bases separating them. The CDR3 is 12 amino acids. Looked up from germline, CDR1 is KGHDR and CDR2 is SFDVKD. In nucleotides, the CDR3 is TGTGCCACCAGTGATCTAGACGATACGCAGTATTTT. Residues: CATSDLDDTQYF.

V and J are TRBV7-3 and TRBJ1-2; D not resolved. V shed 5 bases and J shed 7 bases, with 17 bases lying between them. The CDR3 has 14 residues. From germline, CDR1 is SGHTA and CDR2 FQGTGA. CDR3 DNA: TGTGCCAGCAGCGACCGGGTCTCGGGTTCTGGCTACACCTTC. Its translation: CASSDRVSGSGYTF.

V usage is TRBV30 and J usage is TRBJ1-2, with no clear D. Germline CDR1 reads GTSNPN; CDR2 reads SVGIG (reference sequence). Trimming left V 2 bases short and J 8 bases short, with 18 bases between. The CDR3 totals 14 residues. The CDR3 spells CAWSLEIGSMGYTF. CDR3 bases: TGTGCCTGGAGTTTAGAAATAGGGAGCATGGGCTACACCTTC.

The chain recombines TRBV28 with TRBJ1-2; 8 bases match TRBD1. Germline lookup yields CDR1 MDHEN and CDR2 SYDVKM. The CDR3 covers 14 residues. J lost 7 bases, V lost 2 bases, and 6 bases had no gene match. CDR3 sequence reads: CASSLRTGSGGYTF. CDR3 DNA sequence: TGTGCCAGCAGTTTACGGACAGGGTCGGGTGGCTACACCTTC.

The rearrangement links TRBV28 to TRBJ1-3, with TRBD1 identical over 8 bases. Germline CDR1 and CDR2: MDHEN and SYDVKM. There are 16 residues in the CDR3. Trimming removed 1 base from V and 4 bases from J; junction bases left unmatched: 6. Here the CDR3 reads CASSLLPGGPGNTIYF. The CDR3 DNA sequence: TGTGCCAGCAGTTTATTACCAGGGGGCCCAGGAAACACCATATATTTT.